This T cell receptor (beta chain) is from a study of shared clonotypes between healthy human individuals (dated by TCRdb to between 2020 and 2021). About the full investigation: The cohort comprised a couple of women and a few men aged 18 to 49 years. Libraries were prepared and TCR repertoires were sequenced by different laboratories using diverse techniques, in order to increase sequencing depth and limit assay-specific biases. The study deeply sequenced blood TCR repertoires of about 5 healthy adults to estimate repertoire size and the extent of clonotype sharing between individuals. Per donor, three plates each were used for CD4 naive and CD4 memory, two for CD8 naive, and one for CD8 memory. Leukapheresis yielded between about 0.9 and 9.5 billion PBMCs per donor.

In the case of this clone: Its target antigen remains unknown. Base qualities are not provided; no much larger clone lies one nucleotide away.

The donors were healthy, HIV-negative adults with no recently reported acute infections or vaccinations. Every donor was a Caucasian adult living in Nashville, Tennessee, USA. CD4+ T cells were enriched by magnetic negative selection, after which naive cells were positively selected on CD45RA and the negative fraction was taken as the memory subset. After blood collection by leukapheresis, PBMCs were isolated using Ficoll-Histopaque density gradient centrifugation and then cryopreserved in the vapor phase of liquid nitrogen. Purity and quantity of every magnetically sorted T cell population were checked by analytical flow cytometry. Genomic DNA was isolated from each sorted fraction and quantified by UV absorbance on a Nanodrop 2000c. Summary of the overall study and its limitations: Even with the large sequencing depth, rarefaction of the sorted-subset datasets indicated that sequencing was incomplete. Pairwise subsampling indicated that sequencing depth was expected to affect the degree of clonotype sharing among donors. Higher generation probabilities were observed for clonotypes shared by all four sorted-subset donors than for non-shared clonotypes. Estimated clonotype richness was generally larger for naive than for memory subsets. About 4.5% of naive CD4, 3.5% of naive CD8, around 2.3% of memory CD4, and about 0.4% of memory CD8 clonotypes were shared across a few donors. The genetic and exposure-history diversity represented was limited by the small number of donors. Only blood was sampled, and tissue TCR repertoires likely differ from those in blood.

Cut back by 5 bases and 4 bases, the V and J ends lie 18 bases apart. Reading from cysteine to phenylalanine, the CDR3 counts 15 amino acids. Kept here is only the CDR3 DNA, which spans 45 bases and is read in frame from base 1. The germline V gene sets CDR1 to SGHVS and CDR2 to FQNEAQ. Using the deep immunoSEQ assay, multiplex PCR amplified TCR CDR3 regions from genomic DNA. For each cell subset, the extracted genomic DNA was distributed evenly across all wells of several immunoSEQ 96-well plates, and each plate served as one replicate. For sorted subsets, approximately 190 ng genomic DNA, equal to tens of thousands of T cell genomes, was loaded into each replicate PCR. The purified libraries were quantified using a Qubit 3.0 fluorometer, sized with a Bioanalyzer 2100, and then quantified again using the KAPA Library Quantification kit. Every immunoSEQ 96-well plate was sequenced on a dedicated single-read 150-cycle Illumina NextSeq 550 flow cell. Turning to the authors' computational methods: Because only junctional sequences without quality scores were contained in the immunoSEQ output, filtering matching that applied to full-length reads could not be performed. Sequences were annotated with PyIR, a Python wrapper for IgBLAST v1.9, and V/J genes and CDR3 were assigned using IMGT germline references. Reads with weak V/J assignments (E-value above 1e-6), missing CDR3, stop codons, out-of-frame junctions, or ambiguous translated residues were removed. V3J clonotypes were defined as sequences sharing an identical inferred V gene, J gene, and CDR3 amino acid sequence. Percentage overlap between repertoires was computed as shared unique clonotypes divided by the size of the smaller repertoire. Three approaches were used to assess repertoire richness: RTK rarefaction, the Chao1 estimator, and Recon v2.1 estimates of unobserved clonotypes. OLGA was used to compute generation probabilities for all TCRbeta clonotypes that the gDNA method yielded from a handful of donors. The immuneACCESS repertoire file appears here via TCRdb, limited to in-frame rearrangements. These files lack a portion of the clones; in checked studies, under half of the deficit traces to unresolved V genes, and the cause of the others is not known. V, J and clone size were drawn from that table, and D and trimming were deduced from the DNA. The sample contains about 990,000 clones, around 82% of them found a single time. The top ten hold roughly 0.62% of the sample.

Sequenced: memory CD4+ T cells from PBMCs. The cell subset or site label corresponds to: CD45RA-negative fraction. This chain is built from TRBV7-8 and TRBJ2-7, with the D assignment possibly TRBD1 or TRBD2, given 5 matching bases for each. The TCR comes from a man aged 18 to 30 in good health. Some clones in this sample may be carry-over from other donors' samples. The CDR3 protein sequence reads: CASSPAGTRLYEQYF. The nucleotides are TGTGCCAGCAGCCCAGCCGGGACCAGACTATACGAGCAGTACTTC.